The TCR beta chain under discussion was sequenced for a study of graft-versus-host responses after intestinal transplantation. Study summary: All recipients were transplanted with multivisceral, liver-intestinal, or isolated intestinal grafts. All of the recipients had induction that used anti-thymocyte globulin, then tacrolimus and steroids for two to four years.

Profiling relied on immunoSEQ multiplex PCR, and the TCRdb table lists in-frame clones only, not all of them. The profile shows around 120,000 clones, roughly 93% of them singletons. The CDR3 consists of 15 residues. Trimming left V 1 base short and J 0 bases short, with 8 bases between. From germline, CDR1 is SGHRS and CDR2 YFSETQ. A few counts support this clone. Its target is unknown. The input for sequencing was unstimulated CD4+ T cells sorted from spleen or lymph node cells, taken before intestinal transplant. This clonotype originated in a human donor who received an intestinal transplant. This sequence joins TRBV5-1 and TRBJ1-3, with D hard to call. The CDR3 bases are TGCGCCAGCAGCTTGTCTGGGTTCTCTGGAAACACCATATATTTT. It encodes CASSLSGFSGNTIYF.